This record looks at one TCR beta chain sequence and its context. The source of the sample is a study of T-cell memory formation after mild COVID-19. 5'RACE with constant-segment primers built TCRalpha and TCRbeta cDNA libraries with UMIs. TCRdb reprocessed the 5' RACE reads with MiXCR, giving one entry per CDR3 protein. This table holds around 510,000 distinct CDR3 sequences, less than 25% found once. CDR3 length: 15 amino acids. Germline assignment: CDR1 DFQATT and CDR2 SNEGSKA (reference sequence). V shed 2 bases and J shed 3 bases, with 16 bases lying between them. This chain links TRBV20-1 with TRBJ1-2; the D is unclear. The sequencing sample was made of PBMCs or a T cell subset sorted from them (not recorded which). This clonotype originated in an adult woman who had mild COVID-19 (a few samples of this study predate the infection). Cell type and time point are not known. The CDR3: CSARSRTEEDYGYTF. In DNA form, the CDR3 reads TGCAGTGCTAGATCCCGGACTGAAGAAGACTATGGCTACACCTTC.